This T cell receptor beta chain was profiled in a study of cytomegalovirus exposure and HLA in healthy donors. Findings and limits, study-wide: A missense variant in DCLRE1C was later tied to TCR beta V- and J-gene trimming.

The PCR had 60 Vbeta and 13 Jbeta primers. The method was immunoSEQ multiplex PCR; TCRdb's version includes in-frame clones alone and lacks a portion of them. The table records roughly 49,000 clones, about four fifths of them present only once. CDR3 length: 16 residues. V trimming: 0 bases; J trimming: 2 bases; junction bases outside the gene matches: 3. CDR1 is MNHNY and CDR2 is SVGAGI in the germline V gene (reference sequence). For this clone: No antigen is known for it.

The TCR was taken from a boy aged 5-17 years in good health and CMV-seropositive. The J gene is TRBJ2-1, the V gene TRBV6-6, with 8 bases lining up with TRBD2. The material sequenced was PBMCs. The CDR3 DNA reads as TGTGCCAGCAGTTACTCGGGCGGGGGGACCTACAATGAGCAGTTCTTC. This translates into CASSYSGGGTYNEQFF.